The subject of this entry is one TCR beta chain. Its cognate antigen is unknown. HIV-negative, healthy adults without recent acute infections or vaccinations were the donors. Only Caucasian adults living in Nashville, Tennessee made up the donor group. The data stem from a study of shared clonotypes between healthy human individuals. The CDR3 covers 13 residues. V gave up 5 bases and J gave up 6 bases, with 10 bases separating them. Germline values: CDR1 ENHRY, CDR2 SYGVKD. Broader study findings: Clonotype sharing levels among donors were expected to vary with sequencing depth.

Produced via immunoSEQ multiplex PCR; TCRdb's table is partial and in-frame only. This sample has some 1 million clones, with about 80% found just once. Sequencing was performed on memory CD4+ T cells sorted from blood. Specified subset: CD45RA-negative fraction. This sequence was found in a man aged 18 to 35 in good health. V is TRBV10-3 and J is TRBJ2-2; tentatively, D is TRBD1 (6 bases). CDR3 DNA: TGTGCCATCAGTCCAGGGGTGCCCGGGGAGCTGTTTTTT. It codes for CAISPGVPGELFF.